One and the same sample provided the 28 T cell receptor beta chains below, sequenced in a study of regulatory T cells in long-lasting Graves disease. In building TCR beta libraries, iRepertoire HTBI primers were used together with Arm-PCR of CDR3 regions. MiXCR, applied by TCRdb to the multiplex PCR reads, yields one record per CDR3 protein. Of 680,000 or so distinct CDR3 sequences listed, roughly 15% were seen once; the top ten hold approximately 20%. Time point meaning: newly diagnosed GD, antithyroid drugs for less than 3 months. PBMC RNA served as the TCR library source. The same sample was also used in a study of T cells in Graves' hyperthyroidism and ophthalmopathy.

The sample in question was peripheral blood mononuclear cells (PBMCs), obtained at new diagnosis, from a patient treated with antithyroid drugs. The source of these receptors is a woman aged 25-40 years with Graves disease.

In its sample, this clonotype was seen a few times. The V call is TRBV5-5, the J call TRBJ2-3; 8 positions agree with TRBD1. J lost 4 bases, V lost 0 bases, and 4 bases had no gene match. The CDR3 is 15 residues long. Germline CDR1 and CDR2: SGHKS and YYEKEE (reference sequence). The CDR3 loop is CASSLEGTGPDTQYF. The CDR3 DNA follows: TGTGCCAGCAGCTTGGAGGGGACAGGTCCAGATACGCAGTATTTT. The full variable domain, with the rest looked up from reference TRBV5-5 and TRBJ2-3, is DAGVTQSPTHLIKTRGQQVTLRCSPISGHKSVSWYQQVLGQGPQFIFQYYEKEERGRGNFPDRFSARQFPNYSSELNVNALLLGDSALYLCASSLEGTGPDTQYFGPGTRLTVL.

The J gene is TRBJ2-3, the V gene TRBV5-6; D gene ambiguous. CDR3 size: 15 residues. Germline V gene sequence: CDR1 SGHDT, CDR2 YYEEEE. V gave up 4 bases and J gave up 6 bases, with 18 bases separating them. The CDR3 sequence: CASSPLPTRPDTQYF. CDR3 DNA: TGTGCCAGCAGCCCACTTCCGACCCGTCCGGATACGCAGTATTTT.

The V and J genes are TRBV19 and TRBJ2-2, with 13 positions matching TRBD2. The CDR3 loop spans 18 amino acids. Germline V gene sequence: CDR1 LNHDA, CDR2 SQIVND (reference sequence). J gave up 4 bases and V 6 bases, and 11 bases lay outside the gene matches. CDR3 sequence (DNA): TGTGCCAGTAGGGGCTTCAGACTAGCGGGAGGTCCCACCGGGGAGCTGTTTTTT. It specifies CASRGFRLAGGPTGELFF.

This clonotype occurred a few times. In DNA, the CDR3 is TGTGCCAGCAGTTACCCGGACCCCTCCCCCATGAACACTGAAGCTTTCTTT. Amino acid sequence: CASSYPDPSPMNTEAFF. The chain is built from TRBV6-5 and TRBJ1-1; D is unresolved. The CDR3 has 17 residues. CDR1 is MNHEY and CDR2 is SVGAGI in the germline V gene. Trimming removed 2 bases from V and 0 bases from J, with 16 bases in between.

Concerning this clonotype itself: This clone may be a read error of a much larger clone one base away. The chain combines TRBV11-2 with TRBJ1-2; D possibly corresponds to TRBD1 (5 bases). Germline CDR1 SGHAT, CDR2 FQNNGV. V lost 5 bases, J lost 8 bases, and 21 bases lay in between. CDR3 length equals 15 residues. The CDR3, as DNA: TGTGCCAGCAGCCATTTACTCAGGGACGGTGTCGGCTACACCTTC. Translated: CASSHLLRDGVGYTF.

The chain is built from TRBV5-5 and TRBJ2-1, with TRBD2 matching over 11 bases. CDR1 and CDR2 (germline): SGHKS, YYEKEE (reference sequence). CDR3 size: 16 residues. The junction had 14 bases not matched to a gene; V was cut back by 9 bases and J by 6 bases. The DNA for the CDR3 is TGTGCCACCAACGAGGGCGGACTAGCGGGCAGCAATGAGCAGTTCTTC. This gives the protein CATNEGGLAGSNEQFF.

This clonotype showed up many times. V usage is TRBV5-1 and J usage is TRBJ1-5; D remains unclear. Germline CDR1 and CDR2: SGHRS and YFSETQ. This CDR3 contains 14 residues. V was pared by 4 bases and J by 0 bases, with 8 bases between. Here the CDR3 DNA reads TGCGCCAGCAGCCCGGACGGTAGCAATCAGCCCCAGCATTTT. Amino acid sequence: CASSPDGSNQPQHF.

This clonotype was detected ten times or more. The chain joins TRBV7-2 to TRBJ2-1; D gene uncertain. Per the germline V gene, CDR1 is SGHTA and CDR2 is FQGNSA. The V and J ends lost 5 bases and 3 bases respectively, with 11 bases between them. This CDR3 comprises 14 residues. The CDR3 protein is CASSPHSDYNEQFF. The DNA for the CDR3 is TGTGCCAGCAGCCCACACAGTGACTACAATGAGCAGTTCTTC.

This clonotype occurred many times. One junction end disagrees with the germline gene, perhaps due to a read error. This chain joins TRBV5-1 and TRBJ2-1; tentatively, D is TRBD1 or TRBD2 (5 bases each). The CDR3 is made up of 14 amino acids. The germline CDR1 and CDR2 sequences are SGHRS and YFSETQ. The CDR3, as DNA: TGTGCTAGCAGCTTAGAAGGGGCCTACAATGAGCAGTTCTTC. Translated: CASSLEGAYNEQFF.

This clonotype was picked up a small number of times. The rearrangement links TRBV19 to TRBJ2-1, with 8 bases fitting TRBD1. Germline CDR1 reads LNHDA; CDR2 reads SQIVND (reference sequence). The CDR3 sequence is 12 residues long. Trimming cost V 10 bases and J 8 bases; bases outside gene matches: 7. The CDR3 region is CATSDRVDEQFF. The DNA for the CDR3 is TGTGCCACCTCGGACAGGGTGGATGAGCAGTTCTTC.

The chain is built from TRBV5-5 and TRBJ2-5; TRBD2 might be the D (6 bases). Trimming shortened V by 5 bases and J by 2 bases, and 16 bases separated the two germline ends. CDR3 length: 15 residues. Germline values: CDR1 SGHKS, CDR2 YYEKEE (reference sequence). The CDR3 reads CASRLSAGWQETQYF. CDR3 nucleotides: TGTGCCAGCAGACTCTCGGCGGGATGGCAAGAGACCCAGTACTTC.

In this sample, this clonotype turned up many times. The chain combines TRBV27 with TRBJ1-1; 8 bases agree with TRBD1. V shed 2 bases, J shed 0 bases, and the junction held 8 bases outside the gene matches. This CDR3 has 17 residues. Germline V gene lookup returns CDR1 MNHEY and CDR2 SMNVEV (reference sequence). The CDR3 DNA sequence: TGTGCCAGCAGTTTAGCACCATTCAGGGGGCTGAACACTGAAGCTTTCTTT. The encoded protein is CASSLAPFRGLNTEAFF.

Ten or more counts support this clonotype. The V and J genes are TRBV15 and TRBJ1-2, with 8 bases that match TRBD1. The J segment lost 5 bases and the V segment lost 8 bases, leaving 10 bases of the junction unmatched. Looked up from germline, CDR1 is LNHNV and CDR2 is YYDKDF (reference sequence). The CDR3 covers 14 residues. The CDR3 is CATALDRASYGYTF. In nucleotides, the CDR3 is TGTGCCACCGCATTGGACAGGGCCTCGTATGGCTACACCTTC.

This clonotype was seen more than once but under ten times. The gene calls are TRBV6-2 or TRBV6-3 and TRBJ2-7; D call uncertain. The CDR3 totals 13 residues. With 4 bases removed from V and 6 bases from J, the gap between germline ends came to 13 bases. The germline V gene encodes CDR1 MNHEY and CDR2 SVGEGT. The CDR3 sequence: CASSLNGVFEQYF. The DNA for the CDR3 is TGTGCCAGCAGTTTGAATGGAGTGTTCGAGCAGTACTTC.

A few counts support this clonotype. The chain links TRBV6-1 to TRBJ1-3, with 7 nucleotides matching TRBD1. Germline lookup yields CDR1 MNHNS and CDR2 SASEGT. The CDR3 is made up of 14 amino acids. The V and J ends lost 6 bases and 3 bases, in that order; junction bases with no gene match: 5. CDR3 DNA: TGTGCCAGCAGGCTTCAGGGGGGTGGAAACACCATATATTTT. Protein sequence: CASRLQGGGNTIYF.

This clonotype was counted a few times. One end of the junction fails to match germline, which may point to a read error. V is TRBV6-9 and J is TRBJ2-5, with TRBD1 as a possible D gene (5 bases). The CDR3 sequence is 16 residues long. The germline V gene encodes CDR1 MNHGY and CDR2 SVAAGI. CDR3 DNA sequence: TGTGCCAGCAGTTCCGAACGGCTCAGGGCTGAAGAGATCCAGTACTTC. It translates to CASSSERLRAEEIQYF.

This clonotype was seen at least ten times. The V and J genes are TRBV11-2 and TRBJ2-3; the D gene is possibly TRBD1 (5 bases). Germline assignment: CDR1 SGHAT and CDR2 FQNNGV. This CDR3 region has 15 residues. V was trimmed by 3 bases and J by 1 base, leaving 11 bases between them. As DNA, the CDR3 is TGTGCCAGCAGCTTTAATGGGGCCGGCACAGATACGCAGTATTTT. It translates to CASSFNGAGTDTQYF.

A single count supports this clonotype. V usage is TRBV19 and J usage is TRBJ1-5; 9 bases line up with TRBD1. Germline CDR1 reads LNHDA; CDR2 reads SQIVND (reference sequence). The CDR3 extends over 17 amino acids. V lost 5 bases, J lost 0 bases, and 8 bases stayed unmatched. The CDR3 sequence: CASSPGTGPISNQPQHF. DNA for the CDR3: TGTGCCAGTAGTCCAGGGACAGGGCCGATTAGCAATCAGCCCCAGCATTTT.

This clonotype was detected once. This may arise from a read error, as a much more abundant clone is one base away. The chain uses TRBV6-1 and TRBJ1-1; D uncertain. The germline CDR1 and CDR2 sequences are MNHNS and SASEGT. The CDR3 has 14 amino acids. CDR3: CVGERWTFGTEAFF. CDR3 nucleotide sequence: TGTGTCGGCGAAAGGTGGACTTTTGGGACTGAAGCTTTCTTT.

In this sample, this clonotype turned up many times. The V call is TRBV11-3, the J call TRBJ2-1; D call uncertain. This CDR3 contains 12 residues. Germline V CDR1 and CDR2: SGHNT, YENEEA. V lost 3 bases and J 5 bases, leaving 5 bases between the germline ends. The CDR3 DNA reads TGTGCCAGCAGCTTGACCCACAATGAGCAGTTCTTC. As protein: CASSLTHNEQFF.

This clonotype occurred many times. CDR3 residues: CASSLKEGFEQYF. The CDR3 DNA sequence: TGTGCCAGCAGTTTAAAGGAGGGGTTCGAGCAGTACTTC. The rearrangement links TRBV27 to TRBJ2-7, with D tentatively TRBD2 (6 bases). V was clipped by 2 bases and J by 6 bases, with 11 bases between them. Germline loops: CDR1 MNHEY, CDR2 SMNVEV (reference sequence). This CDR3 has 13 residues.

J is TRBJ2-1 and V is TRBV24-1, with D unclear. This CDR3 has 11 amino acids. V was clipped by 5 bases and J by 10 bases, with 8 bases between them. Germline CDR1 and CDR2: KGHDR and SFDVKD. The CDR3 protein is CATSGVHEQFF. The CDR3 nucleotides are TGTGCCACCAGTGGGGTACACGAGCAGTTCTTC.

This clonotype showed up many times. J is TRBJ1-2 and V is TRBV27, with a weak D call TRBD1 (6 bases). This CDR3 has 13 residues. V lost 4 bases, J lost 11 bases, and 17 bases lay in between. Germline CDR1 MNHEY, CDR2 SMNVEV (reference sequence). The CDR3 loop is CASSWHTGSGYTF. CDR3 sequence (DNA): TGTGCCAGCAGTTGGCACACAGGGTCGGGATACACCTTC.

This clonotype appeared many times. V gene TRBV30 combines with J gene TRBJ1-1; D is unclear. The CDR3 consists of 10 residues. Deletions cut 4 bases from V and 5 bases from J, with 5 bases between. Germline lookup yields CDR1 GTSNPN and CDR2 SVGIG (reference sequence). CDR3 loop: CAWTVTEAFF. The CDR3 DNA follows: TGTGCCTGGACCGTTACTGAAGCTTTCTTT.

The CDR3 nucleotides read TGTGCCAGCTCATCGCCGGGACTAGCGATAAGCAATGAGCAGTTCTTC. Amino acids: CASSSPGLAISNEQFF. The chain recombines TRBV18 with TRBJ2-1; TRBD2 agrees at 10 bases. Germline V CDR1 and CDR2: KGHSH, LQKENI. The CDR3 sequence is 16 residues long. The V gene end was trimmed by 5 bases and the J gene end by 6 bases; junction bases not matched to a gene: 10. Variable domain in full (rest from reference TRBV18 and TRBJ2-1): NAGVMQNPRHLVRRRGQEARLRCSPMKGHSHVYWYRQLPEEGLKFMVYLQKENIIDESGMPKERFSAEFPKEGPSILRIQQVVRGDSAAYFCASSSPGLAISNEQFFGPGTRLTVL.

This clonotype has a count of ten or more. The CDR3 sequence is CASSNWGAKGEYEQYF. The CDR3 DNA follows: TGTGCCAGCAGCAATTGGGGTGCCAAAGGTGAATACGAGCAGTACTTC. This rearrangement joins TRBV12-3 or TRBV12-4 to TRBJ2-7, with unresolved D. This CDR3 region has 16 residues. V shed 6 bases and J shed 4 bases, with 22 bases lying between them.

This clonotype occurred once. Given a much more abundant clone one base away, this may be a read error. No conserved phenylalanine or tryptophan is present at the end of the CDR3, so a read error is the likely explanation. This rearrangement joins TRBV7-2 to TRBJ2-7; TRBD1 matches 9 bases. The CDR3 length is 15 residues. Germline trimming cut 5 bases from V and 1 base from J; bases unmatched to any gene: 6. The germline V gene encodes CDR1 SGHTA and CDR2 FQGNSA. DNA of the CDR3: TGTGCCAGCAGCGACCGGGACAGGGTTTCCTACGAGCAGTACTTA. Encoded protein: CASSDRDRVSYEQYL.

This clonotype has at least ten counts. The rearrangement joins TRBV6-2 or TRBV6-3 to TRBJ1-5, with D perhaps matching TRBD1 (6 bases). The CDR3 sequence is 16 residues long. V was cut by 6 bases and J by 2 bases, with 17 bases left in between. Germline CDR1 and CDR2: MNHEY and SVGEGT. The CDR3 region is CASRSGGAGGNQPQHF. DNA for the CDR3: TGTGCCAGCAGGTCCGGGGGGGCAGGGGGCAATCAGCCCCAGCATTTT.